This entry describes one T cell receptor beta chain. Antigen: not known. This record comes from a study of CD8+ T cells in alopecia areata. Study findings and constraints: Sequencing of scalp tissue also captures the resident alphabeta T cells of normal skin. Relative to normal scalp, lesional scalp, especially alopecia totalis/universalis, showed higher clonality. Clarity of TCR sharing across patients fell short of that in mice, possibly HLA-related.

Sorting from PBMCs produced CD4+ and CD8+ T cells. This CDR3 comprises 16 residues. The trim removed 5 bases at V and 5 bases at J, leaving 11 bases unmatched. Per germline, CDR1 SGHVS and CDR2 FQNEAQ. cDNA serving as the sequencing template came from extracted, reverse transcribed RNA. Sequencing was performed with immunoSEQ multiplex PCR; in TCRdb, only in-frame clones are kept and a portion is missing. The sample includes about 150,000 clones, 55% to 65% of them seen just once. The receptor was isolated from a human donor in good health. The source material was CD4+ T cells sorted from blood. The chain joins TRBV7-8 to TRBJ2-1, with 8 nucleotides matching TRBD1. The CDR3 DNA reads TGTGCCAGCAGCCAGGGGGCTAGGTACAAGGACAATGAGCAGTTCTTC. Protein sequence: CASSQGARYKDNEQFF.